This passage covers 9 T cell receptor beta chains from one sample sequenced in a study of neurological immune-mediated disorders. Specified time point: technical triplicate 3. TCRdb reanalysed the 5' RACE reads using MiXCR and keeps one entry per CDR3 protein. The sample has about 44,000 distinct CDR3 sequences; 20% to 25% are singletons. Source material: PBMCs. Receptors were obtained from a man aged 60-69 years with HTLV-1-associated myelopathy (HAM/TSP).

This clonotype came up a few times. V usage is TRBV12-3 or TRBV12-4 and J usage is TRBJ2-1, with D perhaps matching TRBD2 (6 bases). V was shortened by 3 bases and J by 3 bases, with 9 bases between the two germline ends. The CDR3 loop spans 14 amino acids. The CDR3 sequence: CASSFVSGYNEQFF. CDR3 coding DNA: TGTGCCAGCAGTTTCGTTAGCGGCTACAATGAGCAGTTCTTC.

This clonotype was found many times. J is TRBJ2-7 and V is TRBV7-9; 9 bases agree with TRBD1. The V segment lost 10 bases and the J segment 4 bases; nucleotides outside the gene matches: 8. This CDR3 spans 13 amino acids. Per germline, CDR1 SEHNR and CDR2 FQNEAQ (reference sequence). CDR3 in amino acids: CATQPGQGYEQYF. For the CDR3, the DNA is TGTGCCACCCAACCGGGACAGGGTTACGAGCAGTACTTC.

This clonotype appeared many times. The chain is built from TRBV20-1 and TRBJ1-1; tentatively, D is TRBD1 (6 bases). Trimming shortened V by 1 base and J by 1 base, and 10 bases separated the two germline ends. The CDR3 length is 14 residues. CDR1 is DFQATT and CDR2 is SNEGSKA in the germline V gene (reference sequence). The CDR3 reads CSARGGGGNTEAFF. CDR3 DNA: TGCAGTGCTAGAGGCGGAGGGGGGAACACTGAAGCTTTCTTT.

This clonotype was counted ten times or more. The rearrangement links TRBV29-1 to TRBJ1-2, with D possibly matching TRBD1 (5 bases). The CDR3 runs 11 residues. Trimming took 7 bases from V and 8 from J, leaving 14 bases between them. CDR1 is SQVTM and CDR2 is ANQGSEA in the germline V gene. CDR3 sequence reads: CSARDPSGYTF. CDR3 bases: TGCAGCGCCCGGGACCCGTCGGGCTACACCTTC.

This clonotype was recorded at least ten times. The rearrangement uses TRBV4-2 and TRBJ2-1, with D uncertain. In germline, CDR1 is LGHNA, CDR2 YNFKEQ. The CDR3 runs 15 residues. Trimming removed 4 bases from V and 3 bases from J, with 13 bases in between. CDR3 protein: CASSPTQAYYNEQFF. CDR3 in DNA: TGTGCCAGCAGCCCGACGCAGGCCTACTACAATGAGCAGTTCTTC.

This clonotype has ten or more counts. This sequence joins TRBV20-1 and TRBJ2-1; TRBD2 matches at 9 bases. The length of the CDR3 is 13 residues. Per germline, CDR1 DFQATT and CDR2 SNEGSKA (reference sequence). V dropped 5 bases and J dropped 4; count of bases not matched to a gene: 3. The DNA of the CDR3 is TGCAGTGCTCGGCGGGAGGGTTACAATGAGCAGTTCTTC. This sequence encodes CSARREGYNEQFF.

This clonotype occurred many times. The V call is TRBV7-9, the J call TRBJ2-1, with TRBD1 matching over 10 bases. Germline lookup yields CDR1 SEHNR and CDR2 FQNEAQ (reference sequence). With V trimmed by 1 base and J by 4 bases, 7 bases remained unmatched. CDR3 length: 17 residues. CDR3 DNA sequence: TGTGCCAGCAGCTTAGACCTCTGGGACAGGGGTTACAATGAGCAGTTCTTC. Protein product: CASSLDLWDRGYNEQFF.

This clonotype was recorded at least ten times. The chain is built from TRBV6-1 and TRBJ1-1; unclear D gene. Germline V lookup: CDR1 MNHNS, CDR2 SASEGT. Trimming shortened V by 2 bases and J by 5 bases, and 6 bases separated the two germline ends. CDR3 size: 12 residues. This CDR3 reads CASSELVTEAFF. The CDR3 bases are TGTGCCAGCAGTGAACTCGTGACTGAAGCTTTCTTT.

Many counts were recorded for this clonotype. The CDR3 DNA reads as TGTGCCAGCAGCCCCGGGGTTCGCCCTGAAGCTTTCTTT. The encoded protein is CASSPGVRPEAFF. V is TRBV5-5 and J is TRBJ1-1; D not certain. Trimming cost V 4 bases and J 6 bases, with 13 bases left between them. This CDR3 has 13 amino acids. Germline lookup yields CDR1 SGHKS and CDR2 YYEKEE (reference sequence).